This is a list of T cell receptor beta chains from one sample in a study of identical twins. TCRdb re-derived calls from the 5' RACE reads in MiXCR, one entry per CDR3 protein. This table has hundreds of thousands of distinct CDR3 sequences, less than 9.5% appearing once. The same sample was also used in a study of yellow fever vaccine responses in identical twins.

Sequencing was done on a sample of CD8+ T cells sorted from blood. The receptors come from a woman in her late teens or twenties in good health. The CDR3 runs from the conserved cysteine through the conserved F or W. Fields, in order: J gene, clone size, D gene, V gene, CDR3 protein, CDR3 DNA. D genes are given only for firm matches. Size tells how often a clone was seen (once, few, many) or the class of an expanded clone, and some rows leave it out.

TRBJ2-5 NA NA TRBV3-1 CACSQDLGVPPKGTQYF TGTGCCTGCAGCCAAGATCTTGGGGTTCCCCCAAAGGGGACCCAGTACTTC
TRBJ2-3 many NA TRBV7-9 CASSLVGTDTQYF TGTGCCAGCAGCTTAGTAGGGACAGATACGCAGTATTTT
TRBJ2-3 many NA TRBV6-5 CASSYSGTDTQYF TGTGCCAGCAGTTACTCGGGCACAGATACGCAGTATTTT
TRBJ2-5 NA TRBD2 TRBV7-2 CASSTRLAKETQYF TGTGCCAGCAGCACCCGACTAGCGAAAGAGACCCAGTACTTC
TRBJ2-1 NA TRBD1 TRBV6-2/TRBV6-3 CASSFRDRGYEQFF TGTGCCAGCAGTTTCCGGGACAGGGGGTATGAGCAGTTCTTC
TRBJ2-1 NA NA TRBV20-1 CSAHSQDSSPSYNEQFF TGCAGTGCTCATAGTCAGGACTCCTCTCCTTCCTACAATGAGCAGTTCTTC
TRBJ2-5 NA NA TRBV29-1 CSVERSGGLQETQYF TGCAGCGTTGAAAGGAGTGGGGGGCTGCAAGAGACCCAGTACTTC
TRBJ2-6 many NA TRBV24-1 CATGNSGANVLTF TGTGCCACCGGCAATTCTGGGGCCAACGTCCTGACTTTC
TRBJ1-2 NA NA TRBV29-1 CSVESRKGYTF TGCAGCGTTGAGTCGAGGAAGGGCTACACCTTC
TRBJ2-7 NA NA TRBV12-3/TRBV12-4 CASSFGVRYEQYF TGTGCCAGCAGTTTTGGGGTTCGGTACGAGCAGTACTTC
TRBJ2-1 many TRBD2 TRBV29-1 CSVGHSQNREVLIYEQFF TGCAGCGTGGGGCACTCCCAAAACCGGGAGGTCCTCATTTATGAGCAGTTCTTC
TRBJ2-7 NA NA TRBV6-2/TRBV6-3 CASSLRTYGEQYF TGTGCCAGCAGCTTACGGACATACGGCGAGCAGTACTTC
TRBJ2-1 many NA TRBV28 CASTSKRYNELLGQFF TGTGCCAGCACAAGCAAGCGATACAATGAGCTTTTGGGGCAGTTCTTC
TRBJ1-1 few TRBD1 TRBV29-1 CSVLEGTDEAFF TGCAGCGTTCTAGAGGGGACAGATGAAGCTTTCTTT
TRBJ1-1 NA TRBD1 TRBV30 CAWDRVGNTEAFF TGTGCCTGGGACAGGGTGGGGAACACTGAAGCTTTCTTT
TRBJ2-1 NA TRBD1 TRBV20-1 CSARLRDRVIHEQFF TGCAGTGCTAGACTCCGGGACAGGGTTATTCATGAGCAGTTCTTC
TRBJ2-1 once NA TRBV28 CASERTTNNEQFF TGTGCCAGTGAGAGGACTACCAACAATGAGCAGTTCTTC
TRBJ2-3 NA NA TRBV5-6 CASSLVGGGLAADTQYF TGTGCCAGCAGCTTGGTGGGCGGCGGTCTAGCAGCAGATACGCAGTATTTT
TRBJ2-3 many TRBD1 TRBV6-2/TRBV6-3 CASSRPGGIGTDTQYF TGTGCCAGCAGCCGCCCAGGGGGCATCGGCACAGATACGCAGTATTTT
TRBJ2-1 many NA TRBV29-1 CSGIRDQSYNEQFF TGCAGCGGAATCCGGGATCAGAGCTACAATGAGCAGTTCTTC
TRBJ1-1 NA NA TRBV27 CASSPLQGVAEAFF TGTGCCAGCAGCCCCCTCCAAGGTGTCGCTGAAGCTTTCTTT
TRBJ2-1 NA TRBD2 TRBV7-2 CASSLSAGGFNEQFF TGTGCCAGCAGCCTCAGCGCGGGAGGCTTCAATGAGCAGTTCTTC
TRBJ2-7 NA NA TRBV20-1 CSARVGGGDDEQYF TGCAGTGCTAGAGTGGGAGGGGGGGACGACGAGCAGTACTTC
TRBJ2-1 few NA TRBV2 CASTLTSFNEQFF TGTGCCAGCACCCTGACTAGTTTCAATGAGCAGTTCTTC
TRBJ2-7 NA TRBD2 TRBV5-4 CASSEGTSLEQYF TGTGCCAGCAGCGAAGGGACTAGCCTCGAGCAGTACTTC
TRBJ2-5 NA NA TRBV2 CASRKETQYF TGTGCCAGCAGGAAAGAGACCCAGTACTTC
TRBJ2-7 NA NA TRBV5-1 CASSFVDSTYEQYF TGCGCCAGCAGCTTTGTTGACAGTACCTACGAGCAGTACTTC
TRBJ2-7 few NA TRBV28 CASTPVSLQGEQYF TGTGCCAGCACTCCGGTATCCCTTCAAGGTGAGCAGTACTTC
TRBJ2-7 few NA TRBV7-9 CASSLVGLEDSYEQYF TGTGCCAGCAGCTTAGTTGGCCTAGAGGACTCCTACGAGCAGTACTTC
TRBJ2-1 many TRBD2 TRBV5-1 CASSPYQLAGGRDEQFF TGCGCCAGCAGCCCATACCAACTAGCGGGAGGCAGGGATGAGCAGTTCTTC
TRBJ2-7 few NA TRBV20-1 CSARRRLVYEQYF TGCAGTGCTAGGCGCCGACTAGTCTACGAGCAGTACTTC
TRBJ2-7 NA NA TRBV6-1 CASSDGLRYEQYF TGTGCCAGCAGTGACGGACTCCGCTACGAGCAGTACTTC
TRBJ2-1 many NA TRBV29-1 CSVVSYNEQFF TGCAGCGTTGTATCTTACAATGAGCAGTTCTTC
TRBJ2-7 NA TRBD1 TRBV19 CASSMQPGQAISYEQYF TGTGCCAGTAGTATGCAACCGGGACAGGCGATTTCCTACGAGCAGTACTTC
TRBJ2-1 few NA TRBV27 CASRFIGVADNNEQFF TGTGCCAGCAGGTTTATAGGAGTAGCGGATAACAATGAGCAGTTCTTC
TRBJ2-7 NA NA TRBV20-1 CVVGDHSSYEQYF TGCGTAGTGGGTGACCATAGCTCCTACGAGCAGTACTTC
TRBJ2-7 few TRBD1 TRBV20-1 CSASQQGASDEQYF TGCAGTGCTAGCCAACAGGGGGCGTCCGACGAGCAGTACTTC
TRBJ2-5 many NA TRBV4-3 CASSQDLERLETQYF TGCGCCAGCAGCCAAGATCTCGAGCGCCTAGAGACCCAGTACTTC
TRBJ2-1 many NA TRBV5-5 CASSPGPLEFF TGTGCCAGCAGCCCGGGACCCCTAGAGTTCTTC
TRBJ2-7 NA NA TRBV23-1 CASSHGIRSSYEQYF TGCGCCAGCAGTCATGGGATAAGGAGCTCCTACGAGCAGTACTTC
TRBJ2-1 NA NA TRBV20-1 CSARDIGGEYNEQFF TGCAGTGCTAGAGATATTGGCGGGGAGTACAATGAGCAGTTCTTC
TRBJ2-2 many NA TRBV27 CASSFSVNTGELFF TGTGCCAGCAGTTTTTCGGTCAACACCGGGGAGCTGTTTTTT
TRBJ2-7 NA TRBD1 TRBV28 CASSPGTGPVSYEQYF TGTGCCAGCAGTCCCGGGACAGGCCCGGTCTCCTACGAGCAGTACTTC
TRBJ1-5 many TRBD1 TRBV12-3/TRBV12-4 CASSSVGTGVQPQHF TGTGCCAGCAGTTCCGTCGGGACAGGGGTTCAGCCCCAGCATTTT
TRBJ1-1 few TRBD1 TRBV7-9 CASSQPGQGNTEAFF TGTGCCAGCAGCCAACCGGGACAGGGGAACACTGAAGCTTTCTTT
TRBJ2-1 few NA TRBV6-2/TRBV6-3 CASSSAYSYNEQFF TGTGCCAGCAGTTCGGCTTACTCCTACAATGAGCAGTTCTTC
TRBJ2-7 few TRBD2 TRBV2 CASSDSGGPREQYF TGTGCCAGCAGTGATAGCGGGGGGCCACGCGAGCAGTACTTC
TRBJ2-3 many TRBD1 TRBV6-5 CASSYSWTGATDTQYF TGTGCCAGCAGTTACAGCTGGACAGGGGCCACAGATACGCAGTATTTT